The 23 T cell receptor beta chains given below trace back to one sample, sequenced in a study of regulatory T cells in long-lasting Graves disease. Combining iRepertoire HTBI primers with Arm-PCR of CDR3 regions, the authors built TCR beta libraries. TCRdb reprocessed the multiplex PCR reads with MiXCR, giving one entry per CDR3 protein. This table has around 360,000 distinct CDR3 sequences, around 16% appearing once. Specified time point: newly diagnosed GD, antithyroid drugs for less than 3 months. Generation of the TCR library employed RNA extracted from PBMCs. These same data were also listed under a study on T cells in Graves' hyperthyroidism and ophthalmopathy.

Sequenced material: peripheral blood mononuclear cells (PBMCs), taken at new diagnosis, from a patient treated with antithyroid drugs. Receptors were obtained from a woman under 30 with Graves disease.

The CDR3 DNA is TGCGCCAGCAGTGAGGGCGGGATGGCCGAGCAGTACTTC. Translation: CASSEGGMAEQYF. This chain connects TRBV10-1 to TRBJ2-7, with D perhaps TRBD2 (6 bases). Per the germline V gene, CDR1 is WNHNN and CDR2 is SYGVQD (reference sequence). This CDR3 comprises 13 residues. V was clipped by 2 bases and J by 6 bases, with 11 bases between them.

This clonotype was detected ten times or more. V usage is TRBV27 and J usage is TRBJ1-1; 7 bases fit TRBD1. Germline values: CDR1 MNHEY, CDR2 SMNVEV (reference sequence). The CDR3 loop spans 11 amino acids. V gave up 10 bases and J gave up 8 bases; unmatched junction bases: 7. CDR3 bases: TGTGCCACCCTTAAAGGGGGCGAAGCTTTCTTT. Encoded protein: CATLKGGEAFF.

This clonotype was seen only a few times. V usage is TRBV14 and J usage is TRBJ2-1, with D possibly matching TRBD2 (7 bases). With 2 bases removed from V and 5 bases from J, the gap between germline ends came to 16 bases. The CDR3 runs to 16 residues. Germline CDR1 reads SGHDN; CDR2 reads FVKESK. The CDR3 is CASSQRGGARDNEQFF. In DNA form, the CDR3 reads TGTGCCAGCAGCCAAAGAGGGGGGGCAAGGGACAATGAGCAGTTCTTC.

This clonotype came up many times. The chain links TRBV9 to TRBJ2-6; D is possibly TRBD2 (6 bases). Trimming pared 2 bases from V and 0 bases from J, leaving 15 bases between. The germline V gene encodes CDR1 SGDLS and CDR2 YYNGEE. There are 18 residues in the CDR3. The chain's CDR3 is CASSVSPRGSSGANVLTF. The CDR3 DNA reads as TGTGCCAGCAGCGTGTCCCCCCGGGGGAGCTCTGGGGCCAACGTCCTGACTTTC. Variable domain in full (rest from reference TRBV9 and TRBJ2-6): DSGVTQTPKHLITATGQRVTLRCSPRSGDLSVYWYQQSLDQGLQFLIQYYNGEERAKGNILERFSAQQFPDLHSELNLSSLELGDSALYFCASSVSPRGSSGANVLTFGAGSRLTVL.

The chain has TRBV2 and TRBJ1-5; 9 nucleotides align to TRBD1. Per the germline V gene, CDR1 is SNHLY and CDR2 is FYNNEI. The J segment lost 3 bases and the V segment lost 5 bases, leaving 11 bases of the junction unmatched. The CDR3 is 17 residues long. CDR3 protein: CASSPILGTGNNQPQHF. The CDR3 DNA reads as TGTGCCAGCAGTCCGATTTTGGGGACAGGGAACAATCAGCCCCAGCATTTT. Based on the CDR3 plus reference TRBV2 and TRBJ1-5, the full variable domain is EPEVTQTPSHQVTQMGQEVILRCVPISNHLYFYWYRQILGQKVEFLVSFYNNEISEKSEIFDDQFSVERPDGSNFTLKIRSTKLEDSAMYFCASSPILGTGNNQPQHFGDGTRLSIL.

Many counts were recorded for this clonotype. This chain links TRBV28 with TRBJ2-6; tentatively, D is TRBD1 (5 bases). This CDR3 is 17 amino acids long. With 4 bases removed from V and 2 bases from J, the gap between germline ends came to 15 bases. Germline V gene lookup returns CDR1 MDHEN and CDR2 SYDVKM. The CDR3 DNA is TGTGCCAGCAGTTGGACATTGGTCGGCACTGGGGCCAACGTCCTGACTTTC. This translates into CASSWTLVGTGANVLTF.

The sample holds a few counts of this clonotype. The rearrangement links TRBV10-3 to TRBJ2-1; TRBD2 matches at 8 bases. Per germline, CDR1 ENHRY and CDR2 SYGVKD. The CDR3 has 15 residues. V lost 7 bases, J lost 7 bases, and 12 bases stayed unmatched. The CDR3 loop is CAIMSTGGPGNEQFF. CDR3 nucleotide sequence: TGTGCCATCATGTCAACGGGAGGGCCTGGGAATGAGCAGTTCTTC.

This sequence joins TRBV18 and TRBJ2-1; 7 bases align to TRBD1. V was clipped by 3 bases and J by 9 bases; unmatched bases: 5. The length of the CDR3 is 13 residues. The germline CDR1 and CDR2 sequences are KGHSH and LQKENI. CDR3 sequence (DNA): TGTGCCAGCTCACCTGTACAGGGGACTGAGCAGTTCTTC. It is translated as CASSPVQGTEQFF.

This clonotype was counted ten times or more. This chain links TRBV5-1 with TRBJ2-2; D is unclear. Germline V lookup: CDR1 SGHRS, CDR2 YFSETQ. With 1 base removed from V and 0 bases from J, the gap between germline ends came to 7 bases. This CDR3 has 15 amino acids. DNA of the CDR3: TGCGCCAGCAGCTTGTTACAGACGAACACCGGGGAGCTGTTTTTT. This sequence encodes CASSLLQTNTGELFF.

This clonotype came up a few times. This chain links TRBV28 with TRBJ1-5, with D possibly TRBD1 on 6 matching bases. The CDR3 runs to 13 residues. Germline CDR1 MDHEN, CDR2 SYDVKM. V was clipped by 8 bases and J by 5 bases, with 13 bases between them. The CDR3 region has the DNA TGTGCCAGCCAGGAGGGGGTCGATCAGCCCCAGCATTTT. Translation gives CASQEGVDQPQHF. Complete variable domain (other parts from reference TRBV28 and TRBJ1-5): DVKVTQSSRYLVKRTGEKVFLECVQDMDHENMFWYRQDPGLGLRLIYFSYDVKMKEKGDIPEGYSVSREKKERFSLILESASTNQTSMYLCASQEGVDQPQHFGDGTRLSIL.

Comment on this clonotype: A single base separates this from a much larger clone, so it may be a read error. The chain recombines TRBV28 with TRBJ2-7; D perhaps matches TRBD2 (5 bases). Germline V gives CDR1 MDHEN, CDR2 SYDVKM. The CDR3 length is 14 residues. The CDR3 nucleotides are TGTGCCAGCAGTTCCGGGATAATAGTCGCCGAGCAGTGCTTC. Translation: CASSSGIIVAEQCF.

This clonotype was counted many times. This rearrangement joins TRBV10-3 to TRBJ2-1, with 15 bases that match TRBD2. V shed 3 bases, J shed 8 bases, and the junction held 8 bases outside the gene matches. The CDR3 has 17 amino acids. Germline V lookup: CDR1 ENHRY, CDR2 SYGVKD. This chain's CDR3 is CAISDPGLAGGGHEQFF. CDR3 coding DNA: TGTGCCATCAGTGACCCCGGACTAGCGGGAGGGGGCCATGAGCAGTTCTTC.

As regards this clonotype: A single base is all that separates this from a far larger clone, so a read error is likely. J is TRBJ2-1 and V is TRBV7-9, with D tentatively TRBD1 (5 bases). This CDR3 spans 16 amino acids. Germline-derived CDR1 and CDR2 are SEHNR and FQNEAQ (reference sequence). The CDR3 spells CASRMSIGGAYNAQFF. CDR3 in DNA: TGTGCCAGCAGGATGTCTATTGGTGGGGCCTACAATGCGCAGTTCTTC.

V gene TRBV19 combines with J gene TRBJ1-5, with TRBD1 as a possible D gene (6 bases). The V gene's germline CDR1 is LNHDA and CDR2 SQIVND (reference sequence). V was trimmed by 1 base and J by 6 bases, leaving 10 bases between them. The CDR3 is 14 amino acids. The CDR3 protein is CASSIVQGRQPQHF. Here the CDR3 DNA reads TGTGCCAGTAGTATAGTCCAGGGGCGTCAGCCCCAGCATTTT.

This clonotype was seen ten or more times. The CDR3 loop reads CASRQGAETQYF. In DNA form, the CDR3 reads TGCGCCAGCCGGCAGGGTGCGGAGACCCAGTACTTC. The chain employs TRBV5-1 and TRBJ2-5; weak D call: TRBD1 (5 bases). Trimming shortened V by 7 bases and J by 5 bases, and 12 bases separated the two germline ends. The CDR3 has 12 amino acids. Germline values: CDR1 SGHRS, CDR2 YFSETQ.

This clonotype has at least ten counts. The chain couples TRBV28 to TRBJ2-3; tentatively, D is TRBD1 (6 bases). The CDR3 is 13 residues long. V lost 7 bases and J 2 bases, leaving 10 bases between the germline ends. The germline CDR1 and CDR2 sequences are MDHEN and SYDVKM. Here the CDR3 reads CASTGDNTDTQYF. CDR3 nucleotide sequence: TGTGCCAGCACCGGGGACAACACAGATACGCAGTATTTT. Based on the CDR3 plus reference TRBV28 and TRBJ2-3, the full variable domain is DVKVTQSSRYLVKRTGEKVFLECVQDMDHENMFWYRQDPGLGLRLIYFSYDVKMKEKGDIPEGYSVSREKKERFSLILESASTNQTSMYLCASTGDNTDTQYFGPGTRLTVL.

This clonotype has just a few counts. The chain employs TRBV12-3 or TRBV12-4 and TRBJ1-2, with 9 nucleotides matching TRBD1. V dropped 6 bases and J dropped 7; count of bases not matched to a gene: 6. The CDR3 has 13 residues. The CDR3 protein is CASRYTGGGGYTF. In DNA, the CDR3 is TGTGCCAGCAGGTATACAGGGGGCGGTGGCTACACCTTC.

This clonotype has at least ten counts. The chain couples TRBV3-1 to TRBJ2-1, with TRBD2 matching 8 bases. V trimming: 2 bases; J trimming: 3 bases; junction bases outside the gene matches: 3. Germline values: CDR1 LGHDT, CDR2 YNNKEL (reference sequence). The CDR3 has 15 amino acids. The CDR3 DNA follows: TGTGCCAGCAGCCAATCCGGGGGGGGCTACAATGAGCAGTTCTTC. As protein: CASSQSGGGYNEQFF.

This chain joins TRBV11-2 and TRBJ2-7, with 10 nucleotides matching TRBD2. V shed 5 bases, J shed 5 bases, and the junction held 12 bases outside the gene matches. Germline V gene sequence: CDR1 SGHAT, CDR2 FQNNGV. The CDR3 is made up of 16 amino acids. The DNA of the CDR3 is TGTGCCAGCAGCATACTAGCGGGGCCCTTTAGGAACGAGCAGTACTTC. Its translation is CASSILAGPFRNEQYF.

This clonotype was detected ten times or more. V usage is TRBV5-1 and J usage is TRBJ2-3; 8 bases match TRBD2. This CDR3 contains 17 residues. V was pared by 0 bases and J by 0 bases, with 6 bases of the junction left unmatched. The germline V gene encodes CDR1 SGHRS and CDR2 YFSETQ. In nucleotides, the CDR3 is TGCGCCAGCAGCTTGGGTCTAGCGGGTCGAAGCACAGATACGCAGTATTTT. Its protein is CASSLGLAGRSTDTQYF.

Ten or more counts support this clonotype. In nucleotides, the CDR3 is TGTGCCAGCAGCCCAACAGGGCGCAAGGGAACCAATCAGCCCCAGCATTTT. Translation gives CASSPTGRKGTNQPQHF. This chain connects TRBV7-8 to TRBJ1-5, with a possible D match to TRBD1 (6 bases). The germline CDR1 and CDR2 sequences are SGHVS and FQNEAQ. CDR3 size: 17 residues. The V end lost 5 bases, the J end lost 3 bases, and 20 bases lay between the germline ends.

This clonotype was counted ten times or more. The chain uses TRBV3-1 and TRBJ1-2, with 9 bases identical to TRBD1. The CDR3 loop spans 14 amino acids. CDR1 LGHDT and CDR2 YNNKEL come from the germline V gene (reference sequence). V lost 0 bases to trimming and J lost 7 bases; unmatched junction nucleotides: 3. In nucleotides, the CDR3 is TGTGCCAGCAGCCAAGATCCGGGACAGGGTGGCTACACCTTC. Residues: CASSQDPGQGGYTF.

The CDR3 DNA follows: TGTGCCAGCAGCTTACTTTCGGAAAGGGGGCAGTTACGCACTGAAGCTTTCTTT. Translating it yields CASSLLSERGQLRTEAFF. The gene calls are TRBV13 and TRBJ1-1; 7 bases are shared with TRBD1. Germline V gene lookup returns CDR1 PRHDT and CDR2 FYEKMQ (reference sequence). The CDR3 has 18 amino acids. With V trimmed by 2 bases and J by 4 bases, 16 bases remained unmatched.